Listed below are T cell receptor beta chains from one sample, sequenced in a study of blood T cell repertoires in COVID-19. Profiling relied on immunoSEQ multiplex PCR, and the TCRdb table lists in-frame clones only, not all of them. The table shows roughly 220,000 clones, with roughly 80% occurring only once. The sequenced material came from peripheral blood. The receptors were sampled from a woman aged 55-75 years who had recovered from COVID-19. The CDR3 runs from the conserved cysteine through the conserved F or W. Fields, in order: V gene, clone size, D gene, J gene, CDR3 DNA, CDR3 protein. The D gene is left open where the match is weak. Rows may omit the clone size; those that give it use once, few, many or a size class.

V: TRBV5-6; size: .; D: .; J: TRBJ2-1; DNA: TGTGCCAGCAGCTTTGACAGTGACAATGAGCAGTTCTTC; CDR3: CASSFDSDNEQFF
V: TRBV6-5; size: .; D: .; J: TRBJ2-7; DNA: TGTGCCAGCAGTCCGGGACACGGTGCCTACGAGCAGTACTTC; CDR3: CASSPGHGAYEQYF
V: TRBV7-9; size: once; D: .; J: TRBJ1-2; DNA: TGTGCCAGCAGCTACCAGGAATATGGCTACACCTTC; CDR3: CASSYQEYGYTF
V: TRBV10-3; size: once; D: TRBD1; J: TRBJ1-2; DNA: TGTGCCATCAGTGAAGGACAGGGGGACTATGGCTACACCTTC; CDR3: CAISEGQGDYGYTF
V: TRBV9; size: .; D: .; J: TRBJ2-1; DNA: TGTGCCAGCAGCCCGGAGTCCTGGGGGGACAATGAGCAGTTCTTC; CDR3: CASSPESWGDNEQFF
V: TRBV7-9; size: .; D: .; J: TRBJ1-2; DNA: TGTGCCAGCAGCTTATCAGGGCCTACTAACTATGGCTACACCTTC; CDR3: CASSLSGPTNYGYTF
V: TRBV7-9; size: .; D: TRBD2; J: TRBJ2-3; DNA: TGTGCCAGCAGCCGTTGGGCTAGCGGGGGTGATACGCAGTATTTT; CDR3: CASSRWASGGDTQYF
V: TRBV27; size: .; D: TRBD1; J: TRBJ2-2; DNA: TGTGCCAGCAGTTTCCAGGGGGCAAGGGTCGGGGAGCTGTTTTTT; CDR3: CASSFQGARVGELFF
V: TRBV30; size: few; D: .; J: TRBJ1-6; DNA: TGTGCCTCGCGGGACCTTAATTCACCCCTCCACTTT; CDR3: CASRDLNSPLHF
V: TRBV9; size: few; D: TRBD1; J: TRBJ1-4; DNA: TGTGCCAGCAGCGTACAGGACAGGGGGCAACTGTTTTTT; CDR3: CASSVQDRGQLFF
V: TRBV5-1; size: .; D: TRBD2; J: TRBJ2-2; DNA: TGCGCCAGCAGCTTGGGGATTAGCGGGGGTTTCACCGGGGAGCTGTTTTTT; CDR3: CASSLGISGGFTGELFF
V: TRBV18; size: .; D: .; J: TRBJ2-1; DNA: TGTGCCAGCTCACCACAACTCGAGAATGAGCAGTTCTTC; CDR3: CASSPQLENEQFF
V: TRBV3-1/TRBV3-2; size: .; D: TRBD1; J: TRBJ1-6; DNA: TGTGCCAGCAGCCTACGGGACAGGGGGGATTCACCCCTCCACTTT; CDR3: CASSLRDRGDSPLHF
V: TRBV7-3; size: .; D: .; J: TRBJ2-2; DNA: TGTGCCAGCAGCACGATGGGGCGGACCGGGGAGCTGTTTTTT; CDR3: CASSTMGRTGELFF
V: TRBV4-3; size: .; D: .; J: TRBJ2-6; DNA: TGCGCCAGCAGCCAAGACGCGATATCTGGGGCCAACGTCCTGACTTTC; CDR3: CASSQDAISGANVLTF
V: TRBV10-2; size: .; D: .; J: TRBJ2-4; DNA: TGCGCCAGCAGTGAGCGGGTCCTACTAGCCAAAAACATTCAGTACTTC; CDR3: CASSERVLLAKNIQYF
V: TRBV30; size: .; D: .; J: TRBJ2-4; DNA: TGTGCCTGGAGCATAGCCAAAAACATTCAGTACTTC; CDR3: CAWSIAKNIQYF
V: TRBV13; size: .; D: TRBD1; J: TRBJ1-2; DNA: TGTGCCAGCAGCACTGGACAGGGGAGGAACTATGGCTACACCTTC; CDR3: CASSTGQGRNYGYTF
V: TRBV5-4; size: .; D: TRBD1; J: TRBJ2-3; DNA: TGTGCCAGCAGCCCCGACAGGGAATCAGATACGCAGTATTTT; CDR3: CASSPDRESDTQYF
V: TRBV6-2/TRBV6-3; size: few; D: .; J: TRBJ2-3; DNA: TGTGCCAGCAGTTACCCGCAGTTGCCAGCGCAGTATTTT; CDR3: CASSYPQLPAQYF
V: TRBV6-5; size: .; D: .; J: TRBJ1-3; DNA: TGTGCCAGCAGGTCGACAGCCGGAAACACCATATATTTT; CDR3: CASRSTAGNTIYF
V: TRBV6-4; size: .; D: TRBD1; J: TRBJ2-1; DNA: TGTGCCAGCAGTGAAAGGGGGACAGGGGGCAATGAGCAGTTCTTC; CDR3: CASSERGTGGNEQFF
V: TRBV7-8; size: .; D: .; J: TRBJ2-7; DNA: TGTGCCAGCAGCTTAGAGAGGAGTGAGAATGGGTACGAGCAGTACTTC; CDR3: CASSLERSENGYEQYF
V: TRBV21-1; size: .; D: .; J: TRBJ1-1; DNA: TGTGCCAGCAAGGAGAAAGGCCGCAACACTGAAGCTTTCTTT; CDR3: CASKEKGRNTEAFF